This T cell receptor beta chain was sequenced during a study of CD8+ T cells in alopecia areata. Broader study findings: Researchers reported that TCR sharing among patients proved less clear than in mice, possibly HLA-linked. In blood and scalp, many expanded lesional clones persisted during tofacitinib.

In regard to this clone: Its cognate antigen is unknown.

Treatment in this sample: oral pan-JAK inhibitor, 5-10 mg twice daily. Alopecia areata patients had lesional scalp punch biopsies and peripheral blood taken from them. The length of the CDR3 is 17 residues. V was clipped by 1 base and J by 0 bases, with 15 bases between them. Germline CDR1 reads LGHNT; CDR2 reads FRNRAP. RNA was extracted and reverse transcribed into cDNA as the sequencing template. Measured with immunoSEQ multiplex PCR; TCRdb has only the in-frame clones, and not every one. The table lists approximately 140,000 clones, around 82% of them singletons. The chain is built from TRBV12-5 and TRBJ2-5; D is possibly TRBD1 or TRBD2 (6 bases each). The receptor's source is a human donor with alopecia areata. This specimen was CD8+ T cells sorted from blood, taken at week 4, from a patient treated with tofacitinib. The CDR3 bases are TGTGCTAGTGGTTTGGACAATGGGGGGCCCTACCAAGAGACCCAGTACTTC. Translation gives CASGLDNGGPYQETQYF.